This T cell receptor (beta chain) comes out of a study of T cell changes during pregnancy in multiple sclerosis. TCRdb's table, derived via immunoSEQ multiplex PCR, lists solely in-frame clones and lacks some. The repertoire holds around 40,000 clones, with 90% to 95% as singletons. This clone has just a few counts. Trimming took 4 bases from V and 6 from J; bases not matched to a gene: 5. The germline V gene has CDR1 SGHDT and CDR2 YYEEEE. The CDR3 sequence is 14 residues long. The material sequenced was CD4+ T cells from peripheral blood mononuclear cells, taken in the second trimester of pregnancy. The rearrangement links TRBV5-6 to TRBJ1-4, with TRBD1 matching over 8 bases. The sequence came from a female donor with multiple sclerosis, enrolled in a pregnancy study. In DNA, the CDR3 is TGTGCCAGCAGCCCGACAGGGGTTTATGAAAAACTGTTTTTT. Its translation: CASSPTGVYEKLFF.